The 9 T cell receptor beta chains below come from one sample, sequenced in a study of blood T cell repertoires in COVID-19. Profiling relied on immunoSEQ multiplex PCR, and the TCRdb table lists in-frame clones only, not all of them. The table includes about 100,000 clones, 80% detected once. Sample: peripheral blood. The receptors were sampled from a woman aged 70 to 79 with acute or convalescent COVID-19.

The chain uses TRBV28 and TRBJ1-6; 7 nucleotides match TRBD1. This CDR3 comprises 15 residues. V was pared by 5 bases and J by 7 bases, with 8 bases of the junction left unmatched. CDR1 and CDR2 (germline): MDHEN, SYDVKM. CDR3 in amino acids: CASSSTGVNNSPLHF. DNA of the CDR3: TGTGCCAGCAGTAGCACAGGGGTTAACAATTCACCCCTCCACTTT.

By sample share, this clone is medium-sized. The chain carries TRBV4-3 and TRBJ1-1; TRBD1 might be the D (5 bases). Deletions cut 3 bases from V and 4 bases from J, with 15 bases between. Germline CDR1 LGHNA, CDR2 YSLEER. CDR3 length: 15 amino acids. CDR3 amino acids: CASSQGRGGGTEAFF. The CDR3 DNA follows: TGCGCCAGCAGCCAGGGGCGTGGGGGGGGCACTGAAGCTTTCTTT.

The chain joins TRBV30 to TRBJ1-5; the D gene is possibly TRBD1 (5 bases). This CDR3 has 14 amino acids. V was shortened by 0 bases and J by 6 bases, with 12 bases between the two germline ends. The germline V gene has CDR1 GTSNPN and CDR2 SVGIG (reference sequence). CDR3 protein: CAWSVKQVGQPQHF. The CDR3 bases are TGTGCCTGGAGTGTTAAACAGGTGGGTCAGCCCCAGCATTTT.

The V and J genes are TRBV7-3 and TRBJ2-1, with D hard to call. Germline V gives CDR1 SGHTA, CDR2 FQGTGA. The ends were cut back, 2 bases at V and 0 bases at J, with 14 bases in the middle. The CDR3 covers 17 residues. CDR3 in DNA: TGTGCCAGCAGCTTACTTGCAGGATCCTCCTCCTACAATGAGCAGTTCTTC. Its protein is CASSLLAGSSSYNEQFF.

The rearrangement links TRBV7-9 to TRBJ2-6; 8 positions match TRBD1. Trimming at V came to 1 base and at J to 0 bases, leaving 5 bases not matched to a gene. Germline CDR1 and CDR2: SEHNR and FQNEAQ (reference sequence). There are 18 residues in the CDR3. The CDR3 loop is CASSLGAGGPSGANVLTF. CDR3 sequence (DNA): TGTGCCAGCAGCTTAGGGGCAGGGGGCCCCTCTGGGGCCAACGTCCTGACTTTC.

The chain has TRBV7-2 and TRBJ2-1; the D gene is possibly TRBD2 (5 bases). Trimming removed 3 bases at V and 0 bases at J, with 12 bases between. CDR1 and CDR2 from the germline V gene are SGHTA and FQGNSA. The CDR3 length is 16 residues. CDR3 region: CASSFGPTSSYNEQFF. The CDR3 bases are TGTGCCAGCAGCTTCGGGCCAACTAGCTCCTACAATGAGCAGTTCTTC.

This clone appeared a few times. The chain uses TRBV27 and TRBJ1-2, with 11 bases lining up with TRBD1. This CDR3 is 15 amino acids long. Germline V gives CDR1 MNHEY, CDR2 SMNVEV (reference sequence). V lost 6 bases, J lost 5 bases, and 8 bases stayed unmatched. The CDR3: CASRPGQGAYYGYTF. CDR3 DNA: TGTGCCAGCAGACCAGGACAGGGGGCGTATTATGGCTACACCTTC.

The chain recombines TRBV6-4 with TRBJ1-6; 7 bases fit TRBD1. Germline V lookup: CDR1 MRHNA, CDR2 SNTAGT. The CDR3 spans 15 residues. The V gene end was trimmed by 6 bases and the J gene end by 4 bases; junction bases not matched to a gene: 6. CDR3 in DNA: TGTGCCAGCAGACCGGACAGGCTATATAATTCACCCCTCCACTTT. This sequence encodes CASRPDRLYNSPLHF.

This clone was recorded only once. The chain's CDR3 is CASTSLAGGGNTEAFF. The CDR3 coding sequence is TGTGCCAGCACAAGCCTAGCCGGTGGCGGGAACACTGAAGCTTTCTTT. The V gene is TRBV2, the J gene TRBJ1-1; D gene unclear. The ends were cut back, 7 bases at V and 1 base at J, with 19 bases in the middle. The CDR3 loop spans 16 amino acids. Germline V CDR1 and CDR2: SNHLY, FYNNEI.